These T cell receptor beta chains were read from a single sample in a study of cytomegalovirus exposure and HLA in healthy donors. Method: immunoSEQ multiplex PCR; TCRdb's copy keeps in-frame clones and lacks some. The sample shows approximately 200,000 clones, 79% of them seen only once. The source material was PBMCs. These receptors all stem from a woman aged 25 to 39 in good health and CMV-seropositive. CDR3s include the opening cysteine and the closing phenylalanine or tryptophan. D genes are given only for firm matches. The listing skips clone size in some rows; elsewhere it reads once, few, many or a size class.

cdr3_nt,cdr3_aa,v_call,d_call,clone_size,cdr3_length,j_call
TGTGCCAGCAGCCCCGGAGGCGAGCAGTACTTC,CASSPGGEQYF,TRBV5-4,-,-,11,TRBJ2-7
TGTGCCAGCAGTTTAACCGTCAGGGGGAGAGGAAATGAGCAGTTCTTC,CASSLTVRGRGNEQFF,TRBV28,TRBD1,-,16,TRBJ2-1
TGTGCCAGTAGTATAGACCAGGGCGCCGGGGAGCTGTTTTTT,CASSIDQGAGELFF,TRBV19,-,once,14,TRBJ2-2
TGTGCCAGCAGCTCGTACAGGGGGGGAATAAAGGGACTGTTTTTT,CASSSYRGGIKGLFF,TRBV11-2,TRBD1,-,15,TRBJ1-4
TGTGCCCGCGGACTAGCGGGGGGCTACGAGCAGTACTTC,CARGLAGGYEQYF,TRBV2,TRBD2,-,13,TRBJ2-7
TGTGCCAGTAGTTTCTCTGGGCCCTACAATGAGCAGTTCTTC,CASSFSGPYNEQFF,TRBV19,-,-,14,TRBJ2-1
TGTGCCAGCAGCCCGACTAGCGGGAGGGATATAAACGAGCAGTACTTC,CASSPTSGRDINEQYF,TRBV13,TRBD2,few,16,TRBJ2-7
TGTGCCAGCAGCTTAGCCTACAGTATGAACACTGAAGCTTTCTTT,CASSLAYSMNTEAFF,TRBV7-9,-,-,15,TRBJ1-1
TGCGCCAGCAGCCTAGGACAGGGAGGATACGAGCAGTACTTC,CASSLGQGGYEQYF,TRBV5-1,TRBD1,-,14,TRBJ2-7
TGTGCCAGCAAGAGGCATGGGGCCAACGTCCTGACTTTC,CASKRHGANVLTF,TRBV6-6,-,-,13,TRBJ2-6
TGTGCCAGCTCACAAGACAGGAACTATGGCTACACCTTC,CASSQDRNYGYTF,TRBV18,-,-,13,TRBJ1-2
TGTGCCAGCAGCTTACGCGAGCGGGAGGGCCAAGACAATGAGCAGTTCTTC,CASSLREREGQDNEQFF,TRBV11-2,TRBD2,-,17,TRBJ2-1
TGTGCCAGCAGCCAACAGGACACTCGTGGGACTGAAGCTTTCTTT,CASSQQDTRGTEAFF,TRBV4-2,-,-,15,TRBJ1-1
TGTGCCAGCAACCGACAGGCTACGAATCAGCCCCAGCATTTT,CASNRQATNQPQHF,TRBV27,-,few,14,TRBJ1-5
TGTGCCAGCAGCACCGAATGGCAGGGCGGCGATGAGCAGTTCTTC,CASSTEWQGGDEQFF,TRBV5-4,-,-,15,TRBJ2-1
TGTGCCAGCAGCTTAGATCAGGTCTACAATGAGCAGTTCTTC,CASSLDQVYNEQFF,TRBV11-2,-,-,14,TRBJ2-1
TGTGCCAGCTCACCTGGGAGTGGCGAGCAGTACTTC,CASSPGSGEQYF,TRBV18,-,-,12,TRBJ2-7
TGTGCCAGCAGTGAAGTACGAGTTATGACTGAAGCTTTCTTT,CASSEVRVMTEAFF,TRBV2,-,-,14,TRBJ1-1
TGTGCCAGCAGCTGGGCCCACAATCAGCCCCAGCATTTT,CASSWAHNQPQHF,TRBV5-8,-,-,13,TRBJ1-5
TGTGCCAGCAGCTTAGCGGGAGGGAATGAGCAGTTCTTC,CASSLAGGNEQFF,TRBV11-2,TRBD2,-,13,TRBJ2-1
TGTGCCAGCAGCCGGGTAGCGGGTGCCGACTCCTACGAGCAGTACTTC,CASSRVAGADSYEQYF,TRBV7-2,TRBD2,-,16,TRBJ2-7
TGTGCCATCAGTGAAGATCATGACAGCCTTTATAATTCACCCCTCCACTTT,CAISEDHDSLYNSPLHF,TRBV10-3,-,-,17,TRBJ1-6
TGCGCCAGCAGTGAGGGGCAAAGCGGGGGGGAGACCCAGTACTTC,CASSEGQSGGETQYF,TRBV10-2,TRBD2,-,15,TRBJ2-5
TGCGCCAGCAGCTTGGAGGGACAGGGGCCTTCGCATGGCTACACCTTC,CASSLEGQGPSHGYTF,TRBV5-1,TRBD1,-,16,TRBJ1-2
TGTGCCAGCAGCCCCTCGCGAAGGGGGCCGGTCGGGGAGCTGTTTTTT,CASSPSRRGPVGELFF,TRBV14,TRBD1,once,16,TRBJ2-2
TGTGCCAGTAGTATAAACTTGGCCGGGGAGCTGTTTTTT,CASSINLAGELFF,TRBV19,-,-,13,TRBJ2-2
TGTGCCAGCAGCCTGACAGGGGGCGGCTACACCTTC,CASSLTGGGYTF,TRBV14,TRBD1,-,12,TRBJ1-2
TGCGCCAGCAGTCAATTAAGGGCATGGGGCGGAATCACAGATACGCAGTATTTT,CASSQLRAWGGITDTQYF,TRBV23-1,-,-,18,TRBJ2-3
TGCGCCAGCAGCCAAGATTATGAGCGGGGGGGTGATACGCAGTATTTT,CASSQDYERGGDTQYF,TRBV4-3,TRBD2,-,16,TRBJ2-3
TGTGCCAGCAGTACTCTAGCGGGGGGGACAGATACGCAGTATTTT,CASSTLAGGTDTQYF,TRBV2,TRBD2,few,15,TRBJ2-3
TGTGCCAGAAGCTTAGTGGCCGGGGAGACTAGCGGGGGATACGAGCAGTACTTC,CARSLVAGETSGGYEQYF,TRBV7-5,-,-,18,TRBJ2-7
TGCGCCAGCAGCCAAGAGGAAGGACTAGCAGGGGGAGACACCTACGAGCAGTACTTC,CASSQEEGLAGGDTYEQYF,TRBV4-3,-,-,19,TRBJ2-7
TGTGCCAGCAGCTCGGGACACCCCTCCTACGAGCAGTACTTC,CASSSGHPSYEQYF,TRBV11-2,-,-,14,TRBJ2-7
TGCAGCGCTGGGACAGGGCGAAACGAGCAGTACTTC,CSAGTGRNEQYF,TRBV29-1,TRBD1,-,12,TRBJ2-7
TGTGCCAGCAGCTCCCGGGGAAGTCATGAAGCTTTCTTT,CASSSRGSHEAFF,TRBV11-3,-,-,13,TRBJ1-1
TGTGCCAGTAGTATCGGGATGTCTAACTATGGCTACACCTTC,CASSIGMSNYGYTF,TRBV19,-,-,14,TRBJ1-2
TGCGCCAGCAGCCTTCTTGACAGAAGGGTCCCCTACGAGCAGTACTTC,CASSLLDRRVPYEQYF,TRBV5-1,-,-,16,TRBJ2-7
TGTGCCAGCAAGCGCTCGCTAAGTTACGAGCAGTACTTC,CASKRSLSYEQYF,TRBV11-2,-,once,13,TRBJ2-7
TGTGCCAGTAGTATAAGCGGGGAGGAGGGTAATGAGCAGTTCTTC,CASSISGEEGNEQFF,TRBV19,TRBD2,-,15,TRBJ2-1